This TCR beta chain is from a study of vaccination and CD4 T cells after COVID-19. Overall study context: Nasal swab PCR detected SARS-CoV-2 in convalescent patients; 8 or 9 had mild disease, one severe. Overlapping peptides covering the spike proteins of SARS-CoV-2, HCoV-NL63, HCoV-OC43 and HCoV-229E were added to stimulate cells.

Described treatment: approximately 9-day PBMC culture with coronavirus spike peptide pools or control peptides (ViraFEST assay). Every well contained approximately 2 million PBMCs, which were grown with around 10 IU/ml IL-2 and roughly 9.1 ug/ml peptide pools. This clonotype was seen more than once but under ten times. Its antigen is as yet unknown. The Oncomine TCR Beta short-read assay was what sequenced the DNA obtained from cultured CD4+ T cells. TCRdb recomputed calls from the PCR reads with MiXCR, one row per CDR3 protein. The repertoire holds more than 9,000 distinct CDR3 sequences, under 80% seen once, with 34% in the top ten. The sequence came from a human donor who had recovered from COVID-19. Sequenced material: CD4+ T cells from blood, cultured in vitro.

The CDR3 loop reads CASTRWSQGVFNSPLHF. The CDR3 coding sequence is TGTGCCAGCACGAGGTGGTCACAGGGAGTTTTTAATTCACCCCTCCACTTT. This sequence joins TRBV6-1 and TRBJ1-6; a weak D match, TRBD1 (6 bases). V lost 7 bases to trimming and J lost 6 bases, with 22 bases between them. The germline CDR1 and CDR2 sequences are MNHNS and SASEGT. The CDR3 is 17 residues long.